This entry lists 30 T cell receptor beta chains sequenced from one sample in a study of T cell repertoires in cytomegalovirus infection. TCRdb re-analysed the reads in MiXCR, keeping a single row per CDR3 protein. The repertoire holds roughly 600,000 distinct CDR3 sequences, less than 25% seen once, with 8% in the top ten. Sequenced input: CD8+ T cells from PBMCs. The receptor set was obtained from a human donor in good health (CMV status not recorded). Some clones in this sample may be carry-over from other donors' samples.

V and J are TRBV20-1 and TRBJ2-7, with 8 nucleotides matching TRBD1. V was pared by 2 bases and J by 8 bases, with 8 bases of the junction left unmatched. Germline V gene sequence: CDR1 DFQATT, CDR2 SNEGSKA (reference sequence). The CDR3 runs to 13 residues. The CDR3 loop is CSARFPGQEQQYF. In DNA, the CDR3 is TGCAGTGCTAGATTTCCGGGACAGGAGCAGCAGTACTTC.

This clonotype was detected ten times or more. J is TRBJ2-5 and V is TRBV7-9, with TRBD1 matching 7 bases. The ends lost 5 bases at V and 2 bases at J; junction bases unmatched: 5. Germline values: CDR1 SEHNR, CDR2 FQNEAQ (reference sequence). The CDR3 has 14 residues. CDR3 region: CASSTSGQQETQYF. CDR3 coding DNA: TGTGCCAGCAGCACCTCGGGACAGCAAGAGACCCAGTACTTC.

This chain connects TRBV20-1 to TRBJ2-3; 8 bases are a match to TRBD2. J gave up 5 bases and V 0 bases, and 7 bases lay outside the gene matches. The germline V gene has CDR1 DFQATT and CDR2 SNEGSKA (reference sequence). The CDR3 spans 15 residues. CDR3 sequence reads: CSARDMRGAQDTQYF. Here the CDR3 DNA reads TGCAGTGCTAGAGATATGCGGGGGGCCCAAGATACGCAGTATTTT.

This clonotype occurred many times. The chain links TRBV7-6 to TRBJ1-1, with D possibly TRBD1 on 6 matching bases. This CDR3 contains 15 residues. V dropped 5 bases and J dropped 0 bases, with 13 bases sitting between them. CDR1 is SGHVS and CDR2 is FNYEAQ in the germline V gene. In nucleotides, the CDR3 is TGTGCCAGCAGCCCAGCAGGGGCCATGAACACTGAAGCTTTCTTT. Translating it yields CASSPAGAMNTEAFF.

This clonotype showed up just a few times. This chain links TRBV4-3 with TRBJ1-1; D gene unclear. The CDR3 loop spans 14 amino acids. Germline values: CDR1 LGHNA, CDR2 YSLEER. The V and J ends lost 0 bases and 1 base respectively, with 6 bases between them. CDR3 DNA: TGCGCCAGCAGCCAAGATTGGCGGAACACTGAAGCTTTCTTT. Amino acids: CASSQDWRNTEAFF.

CDR3 sequence reads: CSVEGTGMHEQFF. The CDR3 nucleotides are TGCAGCGTTGAAGGGACAGGGATGCATGAGCAGTTCTTC. This rearrangement joins TRBV29-1 to TRBJ2-1, with 8 bases matching TRBD1. CDR3 length equals 13 residues. Germline assignment: CDR1 SQVTM and CDR2 ANQGSEA. V was clipped by 1 base and J by 8 bases; unmatched bases: 4.

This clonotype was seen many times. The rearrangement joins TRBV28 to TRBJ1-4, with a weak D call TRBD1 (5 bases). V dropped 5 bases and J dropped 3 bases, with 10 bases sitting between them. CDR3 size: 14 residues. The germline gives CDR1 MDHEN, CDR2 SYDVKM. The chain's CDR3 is CASSLPGANEKLFF. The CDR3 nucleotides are TGTGCCAGCAGTCTTCCGGGGGCTAATGAAAAACTGTTTTTT.

Here the CDR3 DNA reads TGTGCCAGCAGCCAAGATGAGGGGGGCTCTGGAAACACCATATATTTT. Amino acids: CASSQDEGGSGNTIYF. This chain joins TRBV14 and TRBJ1-3; maybe TRBD1 (6 bases). The CDR3 is made up of 16 amino acids. V was shortened by 0 bases and J by 0 bases, with 9 bases between the two germline ends. Germline-derived CDR1 and CDR2 are SGHDN and FVKESK.

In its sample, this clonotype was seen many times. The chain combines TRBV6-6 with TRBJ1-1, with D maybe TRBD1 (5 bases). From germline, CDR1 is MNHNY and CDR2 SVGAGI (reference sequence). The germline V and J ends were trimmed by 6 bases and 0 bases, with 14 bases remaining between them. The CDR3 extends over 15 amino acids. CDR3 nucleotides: TGTGCCAGCAGCTCCCTGAGGGGTCTGAACACTGAAGCTTTCTTT. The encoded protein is CASSSLRGLNTEAFF.

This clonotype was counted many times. This chain's CDR3 is CASSLADTGDYGYTF. The CDR3 nucleotides are TGTGCCAGCAGCTTAGCGGACACCGGGGACTATGGCTACACCTTC. The chain employs TRBV7-9 and TRBJ1-2; a weak D match, TRBD1 (5 bases). The CDR3 is 15 residues long. V was shortened by 0 bases and J by 3 bases, with 11 bases between the two germline ends. From germline, CDR1 is SEHNR and CDR2 FQNEAQ (reference sequence). Full variable domain (missing parts from reference TRBV7-9 and TRBJ1-2): DTGVSQNPRHKITKRGQNVTFRCDPISEHNRLYWYRQTLGQGPEFLTYFQNEAQLEKSRLLSDRFSAERPKGSFSTLEIQRTEQGDSAMYLCASSLADTGDYGYTFGSGTRLTVV.

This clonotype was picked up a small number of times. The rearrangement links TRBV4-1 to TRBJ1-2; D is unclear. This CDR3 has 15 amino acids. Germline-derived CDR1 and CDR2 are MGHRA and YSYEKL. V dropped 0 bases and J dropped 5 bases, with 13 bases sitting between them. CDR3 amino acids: CASSQDEAGRYGYTF. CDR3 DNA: TGCGCCAGCAGCCAAGATGAGGCGGGGAGATATGGCTACACCTTC.

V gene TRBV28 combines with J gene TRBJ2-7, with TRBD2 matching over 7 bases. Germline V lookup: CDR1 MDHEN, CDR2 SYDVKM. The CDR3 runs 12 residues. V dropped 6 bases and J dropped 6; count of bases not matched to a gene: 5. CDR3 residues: CASSTPGGEQYV. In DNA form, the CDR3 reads TGTGCCAGCAGCACCCCGGGGGGCGAGCAGTACGTC.

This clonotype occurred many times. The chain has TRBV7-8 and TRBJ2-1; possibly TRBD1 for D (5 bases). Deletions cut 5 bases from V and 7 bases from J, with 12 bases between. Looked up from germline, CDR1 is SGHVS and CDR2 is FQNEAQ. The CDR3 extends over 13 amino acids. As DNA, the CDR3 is TGTGCCAGCAGCCAAGGGGCTGGGAATGAGCAGTTCTTC. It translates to CASSQGAGNEQFF. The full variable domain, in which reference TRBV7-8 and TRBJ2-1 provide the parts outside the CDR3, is GAGVSQSPRYKVAKRGQDVALRCDPISGHVSLFWYQQALGQGPEFLTYFQNEAQLDKSGLPSDRFFAERPEGSVSTLKIQRTQQEDSAVYLCASSQGAGNEQFFGPGTRLTVL.

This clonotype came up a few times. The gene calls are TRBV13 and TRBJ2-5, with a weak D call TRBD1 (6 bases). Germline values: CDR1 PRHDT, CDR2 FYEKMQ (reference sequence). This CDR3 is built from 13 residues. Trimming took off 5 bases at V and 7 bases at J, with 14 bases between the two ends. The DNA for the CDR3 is TGTGCCAGCAGCCCCGGGACACGGGCGACCCAGTACTTC. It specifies CASSPGTRATQYF.

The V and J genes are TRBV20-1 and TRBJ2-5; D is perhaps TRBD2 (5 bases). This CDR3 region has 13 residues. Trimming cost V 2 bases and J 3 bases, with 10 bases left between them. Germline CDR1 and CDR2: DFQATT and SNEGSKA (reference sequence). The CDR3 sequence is CSARTPGKETQYF. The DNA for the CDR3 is TGCAGTGCTAGAACACCGGGGAAAGAGACCCAGTACTTC.

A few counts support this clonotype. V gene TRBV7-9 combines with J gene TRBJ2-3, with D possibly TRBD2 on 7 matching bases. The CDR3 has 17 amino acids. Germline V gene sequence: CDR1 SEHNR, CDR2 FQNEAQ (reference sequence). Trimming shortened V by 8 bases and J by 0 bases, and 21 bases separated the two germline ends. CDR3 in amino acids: CASLGRGPDVSTDTQYF. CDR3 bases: TGTGCCAGCTTGGGGCGGGGGCCGGACGTTAGCACAGATACGCAGTATTTT.

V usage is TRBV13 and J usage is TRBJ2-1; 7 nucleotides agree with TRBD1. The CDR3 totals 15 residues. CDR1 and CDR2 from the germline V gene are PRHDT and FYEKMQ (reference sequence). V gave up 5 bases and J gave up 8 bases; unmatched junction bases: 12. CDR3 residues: CASSIGTALGDEQFF. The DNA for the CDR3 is TGTGCCAGCAGCATCGGGACAGCTCTCGGCGATGAGCAGTTCTTC.

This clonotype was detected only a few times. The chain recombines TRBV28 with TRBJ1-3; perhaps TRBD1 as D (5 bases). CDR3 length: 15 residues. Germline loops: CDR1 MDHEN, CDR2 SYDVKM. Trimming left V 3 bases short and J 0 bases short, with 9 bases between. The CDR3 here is CASSFGGGSGNTIYF. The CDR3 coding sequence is TGTGCCAGCAGTTTCGGCGGGGGCTCTGGAAACACCATATATTTT.

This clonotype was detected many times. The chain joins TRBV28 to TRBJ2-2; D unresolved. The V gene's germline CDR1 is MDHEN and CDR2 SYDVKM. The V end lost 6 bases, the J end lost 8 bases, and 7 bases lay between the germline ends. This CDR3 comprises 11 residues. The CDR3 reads CASSFRGELFF. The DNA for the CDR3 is TGTGCCAGCAGCTTCCGGGGGGAGCTGTTTTTT.

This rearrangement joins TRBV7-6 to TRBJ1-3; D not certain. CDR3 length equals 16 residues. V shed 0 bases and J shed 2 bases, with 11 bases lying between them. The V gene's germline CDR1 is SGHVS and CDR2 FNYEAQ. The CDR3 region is CASSLALARAGNTIYF. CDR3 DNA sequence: TGTGCCAGCAGCTTAGCGCTTGCCAGAGCTGGAAACACCATATATTTT.

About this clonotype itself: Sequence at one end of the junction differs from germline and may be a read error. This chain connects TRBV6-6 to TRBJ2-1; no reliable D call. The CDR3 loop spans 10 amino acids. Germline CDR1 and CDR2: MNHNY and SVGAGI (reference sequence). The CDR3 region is CASSSNKQFF. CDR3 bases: TGTGCCAGCAGTTCCAATAAGCAGTTCTTC.

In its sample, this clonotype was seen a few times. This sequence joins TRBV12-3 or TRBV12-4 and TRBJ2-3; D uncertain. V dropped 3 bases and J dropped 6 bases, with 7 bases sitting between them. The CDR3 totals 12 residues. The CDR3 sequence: CASSFDPDTQYF. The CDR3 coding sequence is TGTGCCAGCAGTTTTGATCCTGATACGCAGTATTTT.

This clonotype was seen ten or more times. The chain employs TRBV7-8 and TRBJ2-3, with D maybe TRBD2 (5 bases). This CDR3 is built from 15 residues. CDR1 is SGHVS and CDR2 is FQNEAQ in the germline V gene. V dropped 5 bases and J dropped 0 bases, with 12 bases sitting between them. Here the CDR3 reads CASSPRGISTDTQYF. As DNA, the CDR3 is TGTGCCAGCAGCCCGAGAGGGATCAGCACAGATACGCAGTATTTT. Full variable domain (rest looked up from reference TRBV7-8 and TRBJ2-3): GAGVSQSPRYKVAKRGQDVALRCDPISGHVSLFWYQQALGQGPEFLTYFQNEAQLDKSGLPSDRFFAERPEGSVSTLKIQRTQQEDSAVYLCASSPRGISTDTQYFGPGTRLTVL.

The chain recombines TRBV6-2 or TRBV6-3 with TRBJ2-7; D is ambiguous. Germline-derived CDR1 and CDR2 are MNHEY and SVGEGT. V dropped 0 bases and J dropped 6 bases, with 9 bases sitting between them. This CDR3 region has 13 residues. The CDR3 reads CASSYSTISEQYV. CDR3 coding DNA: TGTGCCAGCAGTTACTCGACCATTTCCGAGCAGTACGTC.

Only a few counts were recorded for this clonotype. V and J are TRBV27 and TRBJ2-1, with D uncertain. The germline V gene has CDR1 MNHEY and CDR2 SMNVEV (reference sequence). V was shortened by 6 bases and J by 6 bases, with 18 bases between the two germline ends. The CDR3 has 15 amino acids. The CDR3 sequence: CASSRPVSYGNEQFF. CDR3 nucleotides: TGTGCCAGCAGCCGACCGGTCAGTTATGGCAATGAGCAGTTCTTC.

As DNA, the CDR3 is TGCAGCGTTGCAACAGGGGAACTAGATGGCTACACCTTC. Translated: CSVATGELDGYTF. The rearrangement links TRBV29-1 to TRBJ1-2; 7 positions agree with TRBD1. CDR3 length: 13 amino acids. The germline V gene has CDR1 SQVTM and CDR2 ANQGSEA. After removal of 4 bases from V and 6 bases from J, the junction contained 8 bases not matched to a gene.

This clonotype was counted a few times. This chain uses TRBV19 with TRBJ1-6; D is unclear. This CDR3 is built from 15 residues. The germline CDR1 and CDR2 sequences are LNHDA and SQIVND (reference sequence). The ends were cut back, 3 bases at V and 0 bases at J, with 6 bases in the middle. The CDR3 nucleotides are TGTGCCAGTAGTATGACGAGCTCCTATAATTCACCCCTCCACTTT. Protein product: CASSMTSSYNSPLHF.

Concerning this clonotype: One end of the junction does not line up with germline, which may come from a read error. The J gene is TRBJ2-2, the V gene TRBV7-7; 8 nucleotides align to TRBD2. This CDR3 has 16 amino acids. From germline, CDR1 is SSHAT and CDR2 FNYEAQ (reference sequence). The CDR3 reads CASSIGVAGSTGELFF. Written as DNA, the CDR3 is TGTGCTAGCAGCATAGGTGTAGCGGGGAGTACCGGGGAGCTGTTTTTT.

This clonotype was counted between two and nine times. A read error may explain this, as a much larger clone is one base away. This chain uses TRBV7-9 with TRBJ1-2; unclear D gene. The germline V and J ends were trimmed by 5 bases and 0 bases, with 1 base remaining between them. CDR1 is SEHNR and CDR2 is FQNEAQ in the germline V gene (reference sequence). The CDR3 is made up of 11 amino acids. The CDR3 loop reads CASSTNYGYTF. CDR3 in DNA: TGTGCCAGCAGCACTAACTATGGCTACACCTTC.

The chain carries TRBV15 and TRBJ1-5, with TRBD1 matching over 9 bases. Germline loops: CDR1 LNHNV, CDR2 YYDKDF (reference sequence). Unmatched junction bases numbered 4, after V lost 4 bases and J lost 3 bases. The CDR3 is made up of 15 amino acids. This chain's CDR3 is CATSKDRGPNQPQHF. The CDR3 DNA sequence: TGTGCCACCAGCAAGGACAGGGGTCCCAATCAGCCCCAGCATTTT.